What follows are 11 T cell receptor beta chains derived from one specimen sequenced in a study of blood T cell repertoires in COVID-19. Sequencing used immunoSEQ multiplex PCR; TCRdb keeps in-frame clones, though not all of them. The data contain 90,000 to 120,000 clones, approximately 91% of them singletons. Sequenced sample: peripheral blood. All receptors derive from a woman aged 60 to 75 with acute or convalescent COVID-19.

The V and J genes are TRBV4-2 and TRBJ2-3; D is unresolved. V lost 0 bases, J lost 4 bases, and 8 bases lay in between. Germline-derived CDR1 and CDR2 are LGHNA and YNFKEQ. This CDR3 contains 14 residues. The DNA of the CDR3 is TGTGCCAGCAGCCAAGATTGGGCCTCAGATACGCAGTATTTT. Translation: CASSQDWASDTQYF.

This chain links TRBV28 with TRBJ1-4, with 8 bases identical to TRBD1. Germline loops: CDR1 MDHEN, CDR2 SYDVKM. CDR3 length: 15 amino acids. V was clipped by 4 bases and J by 7 bases; unmatched bases: 8. The CDR3 nucleotides read TGTGCCAGCAGTTGGCCAGGGGGCGTTAGTGAAAAACTGTTTTTT. Protein product: CASSWPGGVSEKLFF.

This chain links TRBV3-1 (or the pseudogene TRBV3-2) with TRBJ1-1; D uncertain. The CDR3 is made up of 11 amino acids. Germline values: CDR1 LGHDT, CDR2 YNNKEL (reference sequence). The germline V and J ends were trimmed by 4 bases and 7 bases, with 7 bases remaining between them. CDR3 loop: CASSRVDEAFF. For the CDR3, the DNA is TGTGCCAGCAGCCGCGTAGATGAAGCTTTCTTT.

The CDR3 DNA follows: TGTGCCAGCAGTGAAGAGGTAGCGGGTGCTACCGGGGAGCTGTTTTTT. As protein: CASSEEVAGATGELFF. The chain joins TRBV2 to TRBJ2-2, with 7 positions matching TRBD2. The junction had 7 bases not matched to a gene; V was cut back by 1 base and J by 5 bases. Germline lookup yields CDR1 SNHLY and CDR2 FYNNEI. This CDR3 is 16 amino acids long.

This rearrangement joins TRBV3-1 (or the pseudogene TRBV3-2) to TRBJ1-4; weak D call: TRBD1 (5 bases). This CDR3 region has 17 residues. V was pared by 1 base and J by 5 bases, with 17 bases between. Germline loops: CDR1 LGHDT, CDR2 YNNKEL (reference sequence). The CDR3 spells CASSQGRPGQGNEKLFF. CDR3 in DNA: TGTGCCAGCAGCCAAGGCCGTCCCGGGCAGGGCAATGAAAAACTGTTTTTT.

This chain links TRBV5-4 with TRBJ1-1; D not resolved. CDR1 and CDR2 from the germline V gene are SGHNT and YYREEE (reference sequence). V was clipped by 2 bases and J by 1 base, with 6 bases between them. The CDR3 contains 13 residues. This CDR3 reads CASSFRQNTEAFF. CDR3 in DNA: TGTGCCAGCAGCTTTCGACAGAACACTGAAGCTTTCTTT.

The genes are TRBV5-1 and TRBJ2-1, with 14 nucleotides matching TRBD2. The CDR3 has 18 amino acids. In germline, CDR1 is SGHRS, CDR2 YFSETQ. V was pared by 0 bases and J by 1 base, with 3 bases of the junction left unmatched. CDR3 sequence: CASSLVTSGRVSYNEQFF. In nucleotides, the CDR3 is TGCGCCAGCAGCTTGGTGACTAGCGGGAGGGTATCCTACAATGAGCAGTTCTTC.

The V and J genes are TRBV24-1 and TRBJ1-2; 10 nucleotides align to TRBD1. V was pared by 5 bases and J by 2 bases, with 4 bases of the junction left unmatched. The CDR3 totals 15 residues. CDR1 and CDR2 (germline): KGHDR, SFDVKD. Here the CDR3 DNA reads TGTGCCACCAGTGGCCTGGACAGGGGGAACTATGGCTACACCTTC. This codes for CATSGLDRGNYGYTF.

This chain joins TRBV19 and TRBJ1-5; D gene unclear. In germline, CDR1 is LNHDA, CDR2 SQIVND (reference sequence). The CDR3 is 15 residues long. V was shortened by 7 bases and J by 0 bases, with 13 bases between the two germline ends. CDR3 sequence reads: CASILNSYSNQPQHF. DNA of the CDR3: TGTGCCAGTATATTAAACAGCTATAGCAATCAGCCCCAGCATTTT.

V gene TRBV3-1 (or the pseudogene TRBV3-2) combines with J gene TRBJ2-1; 12 bases are shared with TRBD2. Germline trimming cut 4 bases from V and 9 bases from J; bases unmatched to any gene: 7. Looked up from germline, CDR1 is LGHDT and CDR2 is YNNKEL (reference sequence). The length of the CDR3 is 15 residues. CDR3 protein: CASSPASGRGGEQFF. The DNA for the CDR3 is TGTGCCAGCAGCCCCGCTAGCGGGAGGGGTGGTGAGCAGTTCTTC.

This CDR3 is CASSTGPSSYEQYF. Here the CDR3 DNA reads TGTGCCAGCAGTACAGGTCCTAGCTCCTACGAGCAGTACTTC. The V and J genes are TRBV28 and TRBJ2-7; D might be TRBD1 (5 bases). The CDR3 is made up of 14 amino acids. The germline CDR1 and CDR2 sequences are MDHEN and SYDVKM. V lost 5 bases, J lost 0 bases, and 11 bases lay in between.